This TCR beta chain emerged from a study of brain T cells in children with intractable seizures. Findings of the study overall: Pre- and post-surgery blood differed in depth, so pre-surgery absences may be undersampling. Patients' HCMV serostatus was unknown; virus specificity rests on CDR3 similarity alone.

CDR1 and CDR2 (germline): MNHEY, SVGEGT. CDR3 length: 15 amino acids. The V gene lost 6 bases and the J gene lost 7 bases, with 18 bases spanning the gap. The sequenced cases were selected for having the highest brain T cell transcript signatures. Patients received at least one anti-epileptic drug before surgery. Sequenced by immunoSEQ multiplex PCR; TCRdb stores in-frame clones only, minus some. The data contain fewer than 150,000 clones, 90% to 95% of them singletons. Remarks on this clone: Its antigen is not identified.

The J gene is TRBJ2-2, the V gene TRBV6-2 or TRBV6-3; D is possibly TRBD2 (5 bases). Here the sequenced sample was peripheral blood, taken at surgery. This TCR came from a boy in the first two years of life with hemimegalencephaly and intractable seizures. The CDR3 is CASSHYAPRDGELFF. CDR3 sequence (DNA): TGTGCCAGCAGCCACTATGCCCCGAGGGACGGGGAGCTGTTTTTT.